Presented here are 14 T cell receptor beta chains from one specimen sequenced in a study of cytomegalovirus exposure and HLA in healthy donors. It was with 60 Vbeta and 13 Jbeta primers that the PCR ran. Sequencing used immunoSEQ multiplex PCR; TCRdb keeps in-frame clones, though not all of them. The table lists roughly 150,000 clones, about 72% of them singletons. Sequenced material: PBMCs. Every receptor here comes from a man aged 35 to 55 in good health and CMV-seronegative.

In its sample, this clone was seen once. This chain links TRBV7-3 with TRBJ2-2, with TRBD2 matching over 12 bases. Germline assignment: CDR1 SGHTA and CDR2 FQGTGA. There are 17 residues in the CDR3. V dropped 3 bases and J dropped 1; count of bases not matched to a gene: 3. The DNA for the CDR3 is TGTGCCAGCAGCTTTCTACTAGCGGGGGGGAACACCGGGGAGCTGTTTTTT. It encodes CASSFLLAGGNTGELFF. Based on the CDR3 plus reference TRBV7-3 and TRBJ2-2, the full variable domain is GAGVSQTPSNKVTEKGKYVELRCDPISGHTALYWYRQSLGQGPEFLIYFQGTGAADDSGLPNDRFFAVRPEGSVSTLKIQRTERGDSAVYLCASSFLLAGGNTGELFFGEGSRLTVL.

The chain employs TRBV5-1 and TRBJ1-1; D ambiguous. The CDR3 length is 14 residues. The germline V gene has CDR1 SGHRS and CDR2 YFSETQ. V was cut by 7 bases and J by 2 bases, with 15 bases left in between. The CDR3 DNA sequence: TGCGCCAGCCGGAGGTACAGAGACAACACTGAAGCTTTCTTT. This sequence encodes CASRRYRDNTEAFF.

The rearrangement links TRBV4-3 to TRBJ2-7, with D possibly being TRBD2 (5 bases). The germline V and J ends were trimmed by 1 base and 2 bases, with 9 bases remaining between them. Germline V gene sequence: CDR1 LGHNA, CDR2 YSLEER. The CDR3 is 14 residues long. The CDR3 spells CASSQGTETYEQYF. The CDR3 nucleotides are TGCGCCAGCAGCCAAGGGACTGAAACCTACGAGCAGTACTTC.

V is TRBV21-1 and J is TRBJ2-1; the table gives TRBD2 as D, unverified against the DNA. TRBV21-1 represents a pseudogene. The CDR3 spans 18 residues. The CDR3 here is CASSKGQEERADYNEQFF. The CDR3 DNA sequence: TGTGCCAGCAGCAAAGGTCAGGAGGAACGAGCAGACTACAATGAGCAGTTCTTC.

The chain is built from TRBV10-3 and TRBJ2-5; D remains unclear. The V gene lost 4 bases and the J gene lost 5 bases, with 11 bases spanning the gap. Germline V gene sequence: CDR1 ENHRY, CDR2 SYGVKD. This CDR3 is 13 amino acids long. The CDR3 is CAISVGLLETQYF. CDR3 in DNA: TGTGCCATCAGTGTTGGCTTATTGGAGACCCAGTACTTC.

The V and J genes are TRBV5-1 and TRBJ1-1, with 7 bases matching TRBD1. Germline V gives CDR1 SGHRS, CDR2 YFSETQ. Trimming at V came to 6 bases and at J to 6 bases, leaving 8 bases not matched to a gene. The CDR3 covers 13 residues. Written as DNA, the CDR3 is TGCGCCAGCAACTCGGCCGACAGGGCTGAAGCTTTCTTT. Amino acid sequence: CASNSADRAEAFF.

The V call is TRBV27, the J call TRBJ2-7, with 9 positions matching TRBD1. The CDR3 extends over 16 amino acids. V gave up 0 bases and J gave up 0 bases; unmatched junction bases: 3. Germline V gives CDR1 MNHEY, CDR2 SMNVEV (reference sequence). In DNA form, the CDR3 reads TGTGCCAGCAGTTTATCCGGACAGGGGCCCTCCTACGAGCAGTACTTC. Translating gives CASSLSGQGPSYEQYF.

This clone appeared a few times. In DNA, the CDR3 is TGTGCCAGCAGTGACGGGGGGGGCTTGGGAGTTTCACCCCTCCACTTT. The encoded protein is CASSDGGGLGVSPLHF. The chain joins TRBV2 to TRBJ1-6, with D perhaps TRBD1 (6 bases). Trimming stripped 3 bases from V and 9 bases from J, with 18 bases between. The CDR3 covers 16 residues. Per germline, CDR1 SNHLY and CDR2 FYNNEI.

This chain links TRBV7-9 with TRBJ2-7; TRBD1 matches at 9 bases. The CDR3 runs 15 residues. Germline CDR1 is SEHNR and CDR2 is FQNEAQ (reference sequence). The V and J ends lost 1 base and 2 bases, in that order; junction bases with no gene match: 3. The CDR3: CASSLGGTGTYEQYF. CDR3 nucleotides: TGTGCCAGCAGCTTAGGGGGGACAGGGACCTACGAGCAGTACTTC.

This chain connects TRBV27 to TRBJ1-2; 10 nucleotides align to TRBD1. The CDR3 is made up of 17 amino acids. The V gene end was trimmed by 5 bases and the J gene end by 7 bases; junction bases not matched to a gene: 16. Germline V gives CDR1 MNHEY, CDR2 SMNVEV (reference sequence). The CDR3 bases are TGTGCCAGCAGTCTACTATATCCGGGACAGGGGTTGGGTGGCTACACCTTC. It translates to CASSLLYPGQGLGGYTF.

The V call is TRBV27, the J call TRBJ1-5; D unresolved. CDR1 and CDR2 (germline): MNHEY, SMNVEV (reference sequence). V lost 2 bases and J 5 bases, leaving 7 bases between the germline ends. CDR3 length: 13 amino acids. The CDR3 sequence: CASSLMRDQPQHF. CDR3 in DNA: TGTGCCAGCAGTTTAATGCGCGATCAGCCCCAGCATTTT.

V and J are TRBV6-5 and TRBJ2-1, with 10 bases that match TRBD2. V was clipped by 2 bases and J by 5 bases; unmatched bases: 6. In germline, CDR1 is MNHEY, CDR2 SVGAGI. There are 16 residues in the CDR3. The chain's CDR3 is CASSYLSGRAHNEQFF. The CDR3 DNA follows: TGTGCCAGCAGTTACCTCAGCGGGAGGGCCCACAATGAGCAGTTCTTC.

The genes are TRBV9 and TRBJ2-5; TRBD1 aligns across 7 bases. CDR1 is SGDLS and CDR2 is YYNGEE in the germline V gene. After removal of 0 bases from V and 5 bases from J, the junction contained 7 bases not matched to a gene. This CDR3 spans 15 amino acids. The DNA of the CDR3 is TGTGCCAGCAGCGTAGGGCCAGGGGGAGCGGAGACCCAGTACTTC. This encodes CASSVGPGGAETQYF. The complete variable domain, with remaining parts taken from reference TRBV9 and TRBJ2-5, reads DSGVTQTPKHLITATGQRVTLRCSPRSGDLSVYWYQQSLDQGLQFLIQYYNGEERAKGNILERFSAQQFPDLHSELNLSSLELGDSALYFCASSVGPGGAETQYFGPGTRLLVL.

This clone has just a few counts. V is TRBV30 and J is TRBJ2-7; 8 positions match TRBD1. Unmatched junction bases numbered 7, after V lost 7 bases and J lost 2 bases. Germline V gene sequence: CDR1 GTSNPN, CDR2 SVGIG (reference sequence). There are 13 residues in the CDR3. Here the CDR3 reads CAFKDRATYEQYF. CDR3 in DNA: TGTGCCTTTAAGGACAGGGCTACCTACGAGCAGTACTTC.